The 26 T cell receptor beta chains reported below all come from one sample, sequenced in a study of spatial heterogeneity in lung cancer. Time point noted: blood at routine non-recurrence follow-up after resection. MiXCR was run by TCRdb on the 5' RACE reads, yielding one entry per CDR3 protein. The data show around 45,000 distinct CDR3 sequences, with approximately 22% seen just once and about 7.7% held by the top ten. The material was PBMCs, obtained at follow-up. The receptors here all came from a female donor with early-stage non-small cell lung cancer.

The rearrangement uses TRBV7-8 and TRBJ2-5, with 10 positions matching TRBD2. The CDR3 loop spans 15 amino acids. The germline CDR1 and CDR2 sequences are SGHVS and FQNEAQ. The V and J ends lost 1 base and 5 bases, in that order; junction bases with no gene match: 4. The CDR3 DNA reads TGTGCCAGCAGCTTAGTCGGACTAGCGGTGGAGACCCAGTACTTC. It is translated as CASSLVGLAVETQYF.

The chain recombines TRBV7-2 with TRBJ2-2, with TRBD1 matching over 7 bases. The CDR3 runs 15 residues. V shed 1 base and J 1 base; nucleotides not matched to a gene: 0. Per germline, CDR1 SGHTA and CDR2 FQGNSA. CDR3 nucleotide sequence: TGTGCCAGCAGCTTAGGACAGGGGAACACCGGGGAGCTGTTTTTT. As protein: CASSLGQGNTGELFF.

The chain recombines TRBV6-6 with TRBJ2-7; TRBD1 is a possible D gene (7 bases). The germline gives CDR1 MNHNY, CDR2 SVGAGI (reference sequence). V was cut by 4 bases and J by 5 bases, with 15 bases left in between. The CDR3 sequence is 14 residues long. CDR3 sequence reads: CASSFGQGGNEQYF. The CDR3 nucleotides read TGTGCCAGCAGTTTTGGGCAGGGGGGCAACGAGCAGTACTTC.

This clonotype was counted a few times. The chain carries TRBV2 and TRBJ1-2; D is possibly TRBD1 (5 bases). The V gene lost 5 bases and the J gene lost 1 base, with 8 bases spanning the gap. Per the germline V gene, CDR1 is SNHLY and CDR2 is FYNNEI. CDR3 length: 13 residues. The CDR3 here is CASSRDVNYGYTF. The CDR3 coding sequence is TGTGCCAGCAGTCGGGACGTTAACTATGGCTACACCTTC.

The table lists this clonotype with a few counts. CDR3 protein: CASSPFGDQTTEAFF. CDR3 bases: TGTGCCAGCTCACCATTCGGGGATCAGACTACTGAAGCTTTCTTT. V and J are TRBV18 and TRBJ1-1; D gene ambiguous. The CDR3 is made up of 15 amino acids. Germline V lookup: CDR1 KGHSH, CDR2 LQKENI. The ends were cut back, 2 bases at V and 5 bases at J, with 15 bases in the middle. Together with reference TRBV18 and TRBJ1-1, the CDR3 gives the full variable domain: NAGVMQNPRHLVRRRGQEARLRCSPMKGHSHVYWYRQLPEEGLKFMVYLQKENIIDESGMPKERFSAEFPKEGPSILRIQQVVRGDSAAYFCASSPFGDQTTEAFFGQGTRLTVV.

The chain recombines TRBV29-1 with TRBJ2-3; D is unclear. V was shortened by 4 bases and J by 3 bases, with 14 bases between the two germline ends. The CDR3 has 14 residues. The V gene's germline CDR1 is SQVTM and CDR2 ANQGSEA. CDR3: CSVVERPETDTQYF. The CDR3 DNA reads TGCAGCGTTGTGGAGAGGCCGGAGACAGATACGCAGTATTTT.

This clonotype was recorded at least ten times. This chain links TRBV25-1 with TRBJ1-1; 9 bases align to TRBD1. The V gene end was trimmed by 4 bases and the J gene end by 3 bases; junction bases not matched to a gene: 6. The CDR3 length is 15 residues. Germline CDR1 reads MGHDK; CDR2 reads SYGVNS. The CDR3 loop is CASSAPGQGDTEAFF. CDR3 sequence (DNA): TGTGCCAGCAGTGCTCCGGGACAGGGAGACACTGAAGCTTTCTTT.

This clonotype was seen only a few times. This chain connects TRBV28 to TRBJ2-1; possibly TRBD1 for D (5 bases). V lost 6 bases, J lost 10 bases, and 19 bases lay in between. CDR3 length: 14 residues. Germline V lookup: CDR1 MDHEN, CDR2 SYDVKM. The CDR3: CASSPYQGRQEQFF. DNA of the CDR3: TGTGCCAGCAGCCCCTACCAGGGCCGTCAAGAGCAGTTCTTC.

This clonotype was seen at least ten times. Written as DNA, the CDR3 is TGTGCCAGCAAACTTCAAGGGGGTTTGGAGACCCAGTACTTC. Encoded protein: CASKLQGGLETQYF. The chain combines TRBV2 with TRBJ2-5; tentative D call: TRBD1 (6 bases). The germline V gene has CDR1 SNHLY and CDR2 FYNNEI. V was cut by 7 bases and J by 5 bases, with 17 bases left in between. This CDR3 spans 14 amino acids.

This clonotype was observed a few times. A junction boundary mismatches the germline segment, possibly from a read error. V usage is TRBV5-1 and J usage is TRBJ1-1; D is unclear. The CDR3 totals 11 residues. Germline V gene sequence: CDR1 SGHRS, CDR2 YFSETQ. The CDR3 region has the DNA TGCGCCAGCAGATTGGAAACTGAAGCTTTCTTT. Its translation is CASRLETEAFF.

Only a few counts were recorded for this clonotype. The chain uses TRBV7-2 and TRBJ2-1, with 8 bases aligning to TRBD1. Trimming took 3 bases from V and 1 from J; bases not matched to a gene: 2. This CDR3 is built from 15 residues. The germline gives CDR1 SGHTA, CDR2 FQGNSA. In DNA, the CDR3 is TGTGCCAGCAGCTTCACAGGGGGATCCTACAATGAGCAGTTCTTC. Amino acids: CASSFTGGSYNEQFF. The full variable domain, in which reference TRBV7-2 and TRBJ2-1 provide the parts outside the CDR3, is GAGVSQSPSNKVTEKGKDVELRCDPISGHTALYWYRQSLGQGLEFLIYFQGNSAPDKSGLPSDRFSAERTGGSVSTLTIQRTQQEDSAVYLCASSFTGGSYNEQFFGPGTRLTVL.

This sequence joins TRBV12-3 or TRBV12-4 and TRBJ1-2; D is possibly TRBD1 (6 bases). This CDR3 has 12 amino acids. V lost 7 bases, J lost 4 bases, and 10 bases lay in between. CDR3 region: CASTMTGYGYTF. The CDR3 region has the DNA TGTGCCAGCACCATGACAGGCTATGGCTACACCTTC.

This clonotype came up a few times. This chain links TRBV4-1 with TRBJ2-6; D is possibly TRBD1 or TRBD2 (5 bases each). Per the germline V gene, CDR1 is MGHRA and CDR2 is YSYEKL. The ends were cut back, 3 bases at V and 2 bases at J, with 14 bases in the middle. The CDR3 runs to 17 residues. The CDR3 DNA is TGCGCCAGCAGCCAGGGGTTGGGGACGACTGGGGCCAACGTCCTGACTTTC. Protein: CASSQGLGTTGANVLTF.

This clonotype was counted ten times or more. The chain employs TRBV10-3 and TRBJ2-7; perhaps D is TRBD1 or TRBD2 (5 bases each). The CDR3 totals 17 residues. The ends were cut back, 4 bases at V and 2 bases at J, with 21 bases in the middle. CDR1 is ENHRY and CDR2 is SYGVKD in the germline V gene. The CDR3 here is CAISVPGPPLRTYEQYF. Here the CDR3 DNA reads TGTGCCATCAGTGTACCGGGACCGCCCCTAAGGACCTACGAGCAGTACTTC.

This clonotype was picked up a small number of times. This chain joins TRBV7-2 and TRBJ1-2, with D tentatively TRBD1 (6 bases). The CDR3 sequence is 13 residues long. Germline values: CDR1 SGHTA, CDR2 FQGNSA. The germline V and J ends were trimmed by 2 bases and 8 bases, with 12 bases remaining between them. CDR3 sequence: CASSLSRTGGYTF. The CDR3 DNA reads TGTGCCAGCAGCTTATCGAGAACAGGGGGCTACACCTTC. Full variable domain (missing parts from reference TRBV7-2 and TRBJ1-2): GAGVSQSPSNKVTEKGKDVELRCDPISGHTALYWYRQSLGQGLEFLIYFQGNSAPDKSGLPSDRFSAERTGGSVSTLTIQRTQQEDSAVYLCASSLSRTGGYTFGSGTRLTVV.

V gene TRBV15 combines with J gene TRBJ1-5; D gene ambiguous. CDR3 length equals 12 residues. Trimming removed 0 bases from V and 9 bases from J, with 6 bases in between. Germline CDR1 LNHNV, CDR2 YYDKDF (reference sequence). CDR3 sequence: CATSREVTPQHF. The CDR3 coding sequence is TGTGCCACCAGCAGAGAAGTGACGCCCCAGCATTTT.

This clonotype was detected a few times. The J gene is TRBJ2-4, the V gene TRBV14; TRBD1 matches 7 bases. CDR3 length: 17 amino acids. With V trimmed by 0 bases and J by 5 bases, 10 bases remained unmatched. CDR1 is SGHDN and CDR2 is FVKESK in the germline V gene. DNA for the CDR3: TGTGCCAGCAGCCAAGATCCAACTTGGCAGGGGGAAAACATTCAGTACTTC. Translation: CASSQDPTWQGENIQYF.

This clonotype occurred a few times. This sequence joins TRBV10-2 and TRBJ2-3; TRBD2 agrees at 9 bases. The CDR3 is 13 residues long. J was trimmed by 9 bases and V by 6 bases; bases with no gene match: 7. Per the germline V gene, CDR1 is WSHSY and CDR2 is SAAADI. CDR3 in amino acids: CASRQGTSWTQYF. The CDR3 coding sequence is TGCGCCAGCAGGCAAGGGACTAGCTGGACGCAGTATTTT.

The sample holds many counts of this clonotype. The gene calls are TRBV20-1 and TRBJ2-2; D is ambiguous. The V gene's germline CDR1 is DFQATT and CDR2 SNEGSKA (reference sequence). The CDR3 length is 12 residues. The ends were cut back, 5 bases at V and 2 bases at J, with 6 bases in the middle. The CDR3 DNA follows: TGCAGTGCTTCCTCAAACACCGGGGAGCTGTTTTTT. Residues: CSASSNTGELFF.

The J gene is TRBJ1-1, the V gene TRBV2; TRBD1 is a possible D gene (5 bases). Germline CDR1 and CDR2: SNHLY and FYNNEI. The CDR3 is made up of 13 amino acids. Trimming stripped 10 bases from V and 3 bases from J, with 15 bases between. The CDR3: CATTIPRDTEAFF. CDR3 sequence (DNA): TGTGCCACTACCATTCCCAGGGACACTGAAGCTTTCTTT.

This clonotype was seen once. V gene TRBV11-1 combines with J gene TRBJ2-5; TRBD1 aligns across 8 bases. CDR3 length equals 14 residues. With 7 bases clipped from V and 2 bases from J, the junction kept 6 bases outside the gene matches. Germline-derived CDR1 and CDR2 are SGHAT and FQDESV (reference sequence). CDR3 protein: CASTFGQGQETQYF. DNA for the CDR3: TGTGCCAGCACCTTCGGACAGGGACAAGAGACCCAGTACTTC.

In its sample, this clonotype was seen a few times. V usage is TRBV12-3 or TRBV12-4 and J usage is TRBJ2-2; 9 bases agree with TRBD2. With V trimmed by 1 base and J by 7 bases, 1 base remained unmatched. CDR3 length equals 14 residues. CDR3 amino acids: CASSLVSGSGELFF. The CDR3 nucleotides read TGTGCCAGCAGTTTAGTTAGCGGGAGCGGGGAGCTGTTTTTT.

This clonotype was detected a few times. The chain employs TRBV7-3 and TRBJ2-3; no clear D gene. Germline loops: CDR1 SGHTA, CDR2 FQGTGA. The CDR3 consists of 13 residues. V was trimmed by 5 bases and J by 5 bases, leaving 11 bases between them. CDR3 DNA sequence: TGTGCCAGCAGCCCCAATTATGGAGATACGCAGTATTTT. Its protein product is CASSPNYGDTQYF.

This clonotype came up a few times. The rearrangement joins TRBV10-1 to TRBJ1-1; no firm D call. V was pared by 2 bases and J by 6 bases, with 13 bases between. Germline V gene sequence: CDR1 WNHNN, CDR2 SYGVQD (reference sequence). This CDR3 has 14 amino acids. The CDR3 reads CASSENRAWAEAFF. DNA of the CDR3: TGCGCCAGCAGTGAGAATCGAGCCTGGGCTGAAGCTTTCTTT.

Notes on this clonotype: A much larger clone is a single base away; this may be a read error. This chain links TRBV7-6 with TRBJ2-2, with D tentatively TRBD1 (5 bases). The V gene's germline CDR1 is SGHVS and CDR2 FNYEAQ. This CDR3 has 14 residues. V was shortened by 6 bases and J by 1 base, with 9 bases between the two germline ends. Here the CDR3 DNA reads TGTGCCAGCAGAAAAACAGGGAACACCGGGGAGCTGTTTTTT. This encodes CASRKTGNTGELFF.

In this sample, this clonotype turned up once. The V call is TRBV13, the J call TRBJ1-4, with 7 bases fitting TRBD1. The ends lost 8 bases at V and 6 bases at J; junction bases unmatched: 9. The CDR3 contains 14 residues. CDR1 is PRHDT and CDR2 is FYEKMQ in the germline V gene (reference sequence). CDR3 in amino acids: CASGRQGGDEKLFF. The CDR3 nucleotides are TGTGCCAGCGGCCGACAGGGAGGGGATGAAAAACTGTTTTTT.